Following are 22 T cell receptor beta chains from one sample sequenced in a study of T-cell reconstitution after alpha-beta-depleted transplantation in children (dated by TCRdb to the mid-2010s). The treatment or condition tag for this specimen amounts to: allogeneic hematopoietic cell transplantation with graft depleted of TCRalphabeta T cells and CD19 B cells. Libraries were constructed by PCR. Sequencing instrument: Illumina HiSeq 2500. To normalize quantification of the TCRbeta repertoire, the TCR libraries were built with molecular barcoding that relied on unique molecular identifiers. Clones were called with MiXCR by TCRdb after fastp trimmed the public reads at Q25, and only in-frame beta chains were retained. CDR3 protein duplicates are merged, each entry listing the most common genes and DNA. The sample yields around 250,000 distinct CDR3 sequences; roughly 7.7% were counted once. The ten biggest clones cover approximately 6.3% of the sample.

The material was PBMCs, mostly from graft donor cells, obtained 180 days after TCRalphabeta/CD19-depleted stem cell transplant. The receptors here all came from a male patient younger than 18 who had a stem cell transplant for acute lymphoblastic leukemia, so the T cells may come from the graft donor.

The genes are TRBV6-1 and TRBJ1-3; tentative D call: TRBD1 (6 bases). The CDR3 contains 14 residues. Germline V gives CDR1 MNHNS, CDR2 SASEGT. The V and J ends lost 4 bases and 2 bases respectively, with 9 bases between them. CDR3 sequence (DNA): TGTGCCAGCAGTGCCACAGGGACTGGAAACACCATATATTTT. Translating gives CASSATGTGNTIYF.

This clonotype appeared many times. This chain connects TRBV5-1 to TRBJ1-4; 7 bases agree with TRBD1. This CDR3 is 17 amino acids long. The V segment lost 4 bases and the J segment 0 bases; nucleotides outside the gene matches: 9. Germline CDR1 is SGHRS and CDR2 is YFSETQ. The CDR3 protein is CASSPLTGLTTNEKLFF. The DNA for the CDR3 is TGCGCCAGCAGCCCCTTGACAGGGCTTACAACTAATGAAAAACTGTTTTTT.

This clonotype was seen many times. V usage is TRBV10-3 and J usage is TRBJ2-3; the D gene could be TRBD1 or TRBD2 (5 bases each). V lost 6 bases to trimming and J lost 4 bases, with 14 bases between them. Germline V CDR1 and CDR2: ENHRY, SYGVKD. This CDR3 is built from 14 residues. The CDR3, as DNA: TGTGCCATCAGACGGGACGAGTTTCCAGATACGCAGTATTTT. Protein product: CAIRRDEFPDTQYF.

The sample holds many counts of this clonotype. This chain joins TRBV29-1 and TRBJ2-6, with TRBD1 matching over 7 bases. CDR1 is SQVTM, CDR2 ANQGSEA, per germline. The CDR3 loop spans 15 amino acids. The trim removed 3 bases at V and 10 bases at J, leaving 12 bases unmatched. CDR3 residues: CSVDLGQPSSNVLTF. The CDR3, as DNA: TGCAGCGTTGATTTGGGACAGCCCAGTTCAAACGTCCTGACTTTC.

This clonotype has a count of ten or more. The chain couples TRBV12-3 or TRBV12-4 to TRBJ2-7, with 10 bases that match TRBD1. V lost 2 bases and J lost 7; bases outside the gene matches: 8. This CDR3 contains 15 residues. CDR3 residues: CASSLSGTGVREQYF. Here the CDR3 DNA reads TGTGCCAGCAGTTTAAGCGGGACAGGGGTAAGGGAGCAGTACTTC.

This clonotype has a count of ten or more. The rearrangement uses TRBV24-1 and TRBJ2-1; D might be TRBD1 (5 bases). In germline, CDR1 is KGHDR, CDR2 SFDVKD. Deletions cut 4 bases from V and 12 bases from J, with 15 bases between. The CDR3 runs to 13 residues. CDR3 nucleotide sequence: TGTGCCACCAGTGACCCCCCAGGGCAGCGGCAGTTCTTC. The encoded protein is CATSDPPGQRQFF.

For the CDR3, the DNA is TGTGCCACCAGAATTAAGGGAACTAATGAAAAACTGTTTTTT. Its translation: CATRIKGTNEKLFF. J is TRBJ1-4 and V is TRBV15; D is unclear. The V end was cut by 6 bases, the J end by 1 base, with 9 bases between. Germline lookup yields CDR1 LNHNV and CDR2 YYDKDF (reference sequence). The CDR3 sequence is 14 residues long.

In its sample, this clonotype was seen many times. J is TRBJ1-1 and V is TRBV28; 7 nucleotides line up with TRBD1. This CDR3 contains 17 residues. Trimming at V came to 6 bases and at J to 5 bases, leaving 18 bases not matched to a gene. Germline V gene lookup returns CDR1 MDHEN and CDR2 SYDVKM. This CDR3 reads CASSLTPSQGTGTEAFF. CDR3 nucleotides: TGTGCCAGCAGCCTTACTCCTTCACAGGGGACGGGGACTGAAGCTTTCTTT. The whole variable domain, remainder taken from reference TRBV28 and TRBJ1-1, is DVKVTQSSRYLVKRTGEKVFLECVQDMDHENMFWYRQDPGLGLRLIYFSYDVKMKEKGDIPEGYSVSREKKERFSLILESASTNQTSMYLCASSLTPSQGTGTEAFFGQGTRLTVV.

This clonotype was seen repeatedly, ten times or more. The gene calls are TRBV5-1 and TRBJ2-2, with D unresolved. V was cut by 2 bases and J by 0 bases, with 8 bases left in between. Germline-derived CDR1 and CDR2 are SGHRS and YFSETQ. This CDR3 is built from 15 residues. In DNA form, the CDR3 reads TGCGCCAGCAGCTTTACTATTCCGAACACCGGGGAGCTGTTTTTT. Encoded protein: CASSFTIPNTGELFF.

The chain joins TRBV27 to TRBJ2-7; 9 bases align to TRBD1. The CDR3 runs 14 residues. The trim removed 4 bases at V and 7 bases at J, leaving 8 bases unmatched. CDR1 and CDR2 (germline): MNHEY, SMNVEV (reference sequence). The CDR3 DNA follows: TGTGCCAGCAGTTGGGGGACAGGGCAGGAAGAGCAGTACTTC. As protein: CASSWGTGQEEQYF.

This clonotype was counted many times. The chain joins TRBV13 to TRBJ2-1, with 9 bases fitting TRBD2. V lost 1 base to trimming and J lost 10 bases; unmatched junction nucleotides: 11. CDR3 length equals 16 residues. Germline V lookup: CDR1 PRHDT, CDR2 FYEKMQ (reference sequence). The CDR3 loop is CASSLVGWREGPEQFF. CDR3 DNA: TGTGCCAGCAGCTTAGTAGGTTGGCGGGAGGGCCCCGAGCAGTTCTTC.

This clonotype was counted ten times or more. The V call is TRBV5-8, the J call TRBJ2-6; 7 positions agree with TRBD1. CDR3 length equals 15 residues. Per the germline V gene, CDR1 is SGHTS and CDR2 is YDEGEE. With 5 bases clipped from V and 2 bases from J, the junction kept 4 bases outside the gene matches. CDR3 in DNA: TGTGCCAGCAGAGTGACAGGGCCTGGGGCCAACGTCCTGACTTTC. Translating it yields CASRVTGPGANVLTF.

This clonotype was counted at least ten times. The chain has TRBV5-1 and TRBJ2-7; D is possibly TRBD1 (6 bases). V shed 3 bases and J shed 4 bases, with 14 bases lying between them. The CDR3 is 14 amino acids. The germline gives CDR1 SGHRS, CDR2 YFSETQ. The CDR3 reads CASSSTGFWYEQYF. The CDR3 DNA reads TGCGCCAGCAGCTCTACAGGGTTCTGGTACGAGCAGTACTTC.

Ten or more counts support this clonotype. The V and J genes are TRBV10-3 and TRBJ2-7; D may be TRBD2 (6 bases). The length of the CDR3 is 12 residues. Germline V gene sequence: CDR1 ENHRY, CDR2 SYGVKD. V was clipped by 8 bases and J by 7 bases, with 15 bases between them. Written as DNA, the CDR3 is TGTGCCATCTCAGGACCCCGGGGGGAGCAGTACTTC. It specifies CAISGPRGEQYF.

Ten or more counts support this clonotype. This sequence joins TRBV20-1 and TRBJ2-7; unclear D gene. The CDR3 has 11 amino acids. Germline V CDR1 and CDR2: DFQATT, SNEGSKA (reference sequence). With 3 bases removed from V and 6 bases from J, the gap between germline ends came to 9 bases. CDR3 nucleotide sequence: TGCAGTGCTAGCGGTAGCACCGAGCAGTACTTC. Its translation is CSASGSTEQYF.

This clonotype showed up many times. The chain is built from TRBV7-9 and TRBJ1-2; no clear D. The CDR3 length is 13 residues. V dropped 5 bases and J dropped 6 bases, with 13 bases sitting between them. CDR1 and CDR2 from the germline V gene are SEHNR and FQNEAQ (reference sequence). The CDR3 is CASSLPAGDGYTF. In DNA form, the CDR3 reads TGTGCCAGCAGCCTACCTGCGGGCGATGGCTACACCTTC. Using reference TRBV7-9 and TRBJ1-2 for the parts outside the CDR3, the full variable domain is DTGVSQNPRHKITKRGQNVTFRCDPISEHNRLYWYRQTLGQGPEFLTYFQNEAQLEKSRLLSDRFSAERPKGSFSTLEIQRTEQGDSAMYLCASSLPAGDGYTFGSGTRLTVV.

This clonotype was seen at least ten times. The chain couples TRBV21-1 to TRBJ1-1. TRBV21-1 is reported as a pseudogene. This CDR3 region has 14 residues. DNA for the CDR3: TGTGCCAGCAGCAGCGGCAGAACGAACACTGAAGCTTTCTTT. Protein sequence: CASSSGRTNTEAFF.

There are many counts of this clonotype. In DNA, the CDR3 is TGCGCCAGCAGCTTATCGCACGGTCAGCCCCAGCATTTT. It translates to CASSLSHGQPQHF. The gene calls are TRBV5-1 and TRBJ1-5; D gene ambiguous. V shed 2 bases and J shed 6 bases, with 9 bases lying between them. The CDR3 runs to 13 residues. Germline V gives CDR1 SGHRS, CDR2 YFSETQ.

This clonotype was picked up many times. This chain links TRBV7-2 with TRBJ1-2; D gene unclear. The ends were cut back, 1 base at V and 8 bases at J, with 14 bases in the middle. There are 14 residues in the CDR3. Germline CDR1 reads SGHTA; CDR2 reads FQGNSA. The CDR3 DNA reads TGTGCCAGCAGCTTAGAGTGGGGTGATGGGGGCTACACCTTC. Translation gives CASSLEWGDGGYTF.

This clonotype was detected ten times or more. The chain recombines TRBV5-6 with TRBJ1-1; 10 bases align to TRBD1. After removal of 1 base from V and 0 bases from J, the junction contained 6 bases not matched to a gene. The V gene's germline CDR1 is SGHDT and CDR2 YYEEEE. This CDR3 has 17 amino acids. CDR3 residues: CASSLRGTGAMNTEAFF. DNA of the CDR3: TGTGCCAGCAGCTTGCGGGGGACAGGGGCCATGAACACTGAAGCTTTCTTT. Combining the CDR3 with reference TRBV5-6 and TRBJ1-1 gives the whole variable domain DAGVTQSPTHLIKTRGQQVTLRCSPKSGHDTVSWYQQALGQGPQFIFQYYEEEERQRGNFPDRFSGHQFPNYSSELNVNALLLGDSALYLCASSLRGTGAMNTEAFFGQGTRLTVV.

This clonotype was detected ten times or more. V gene TRBV6-5 combines with J gene TRBJ1-1; the D is unclear. CDR1 and CDR2 from the germline V gene are MNHEY and SVGAGI. The CDR3 covers 15 residues. V was trimmed by 0 bases and J by 4 bases, leaving 12 bases between them. The CDR3 region has the DNA TGTGCCAGCAGTTACTCGAGACGAAAGGGCACTGAAGCTTTCTTT. This translates into CASSYSRRKGTEAFF.

Comment on this clonotype: A much larger clone sits a single nucleotide away, making a read error possible. The chain couples TRBV9 to TRBJ2-1; tentative D call: TRBD2 (7 bases). Germline CDR1 and CDR2: SGDLS and YYNGEE. CDR3 size: 14 residues. The CDR3 loop reads CASSPNRGADEPFF. CDR3 bases: TGTGCCAGCAGCCCAAACCGGGGGGCAGACGAGCCGTTCTTC.